Listed below are T cell receptor beta chains from one sample, sequenced in a study of blood T cell repertoires in COVID-19. Method: immunoSEQ multiplex PCR; TCRdb's copy keeps in-frame clones and lacks some. The sample shows around 270,000 clones, about 89% of them seen only once. The sequencing sample was made of peripheral blood. The receptors come from a woman between 45 and 65 years old with acute or convalescent COVID-19. CDR3s include the opening cysteine and the closing phenylalanine or tryptophan. The order of the fields is D gene, V gene, clone size, J gene, CDR3 DNA, CDR3 protein. A D gene is named only where the DNA matches it firmly. Expanded clones get a size class; other rows say once, few or many, or leave the size out.

d_call: .
v_call: TRBV3-1/TRBV3-2
clone_size: .
j_call: TRBJ2-1
cdr3_nt: TGTGCCAGCAGCCCACTCGACTCCAATGAGCAGTTCTTC
cdr3_aa: CASSPLDSNEQFF

d_call: TRBD2
v_call: TRBV5-1
clone_size: once
j_call: TRBJ2-7
cdr3_nt: TGCGCCAGCAGCTTGGAGCGGGAGGGCTACGAGCAGTACTTC
cdr3_aa: CASSLEREGYEQYF

d_call: .
v_call: TRBV2
clone_size: once
j_call: TRBJ1-4
cdr3_nt: TGTGCCATCTCAGGTAGAGAAGGGGGAGCTGAAAAACTGTTTTTT
cdr3_aa: CAISGREGGAEKLFF

d_call: .
v_call: TRBV7-2
clone_size: .
j_call: TRBJ2-1
cdr3_nt: TGTGCCAGCAGCCACGACTGGGATGAGCAGTTCTTC
cdr3_aa: CASSHDWDEQFF

d_call: .
v_call: TRBV24-1
clone_size: .
j_call: TRBJ2-2
cdr3_nt: TGTGCCACCAGTGATTTACGGGGGGAGCTGTTTTTT
cdr3_aa: CATSDLRGELFF

d_call: TRBD2
v_call: TRBV7-2
clone_size: .
j_call: TRBJ2-1
cdr3_nt: TGTGCCAGCAGTCTAGCGGGAGTAGTCTACAATGAGCAGTTCTTC
cdr3_aa: CASSLAGVVYNEQFF

d_call: .
v_call: TRBV5-1
clone_size: .
j_call: TRBJ2-3
cdr3_nt: TGCGCCAGCAGCGGGGGACAATACACAGATACGCAGTATTTT
cdr3_aa: CASSGGQYTDTQYF

d_call: TRBD1
v_call: TRBV5-1
clone_size: .
j_call: TRBJ2-7
cdr3_nt: TGCGCCAGCAGCTTAACAGGGGGCGAATACGAGCAGTACTTC
cdr3_aa: CASSLTGGEYEQYF

d_call: .
v_call: TRBV5-1
clone_size: .
j_call: TRBJ1-5
cdr3_nt: TGCGCCAGCAGCTTGACAGGGATCAATCAGCCCCAGCATTTT
cdr3_aa: CASSLTGINQPQHF

d_call: TRBD2
v_call: TRBV2
clone_size: .
j_call: TRBJ2-3
cdr3_nt: TGTGCCAGCCAAATCGCCAGGAGGGCGGGAGGAAGCACAGATACGCAGTATTTT
cdr3_aa: CASQIARRAGGSTDTQYF

d_call: TRBD1
v_call: TRBV6-5
clone_size: .
j_call: TRBJ1-4
cdr3_nt: TGTGCCAGCAGCAGGGGGCAGGGTAATGAAAAACTGTTTTTT
cdr3_aa: CASSRGQGNEKLFF

d_call: .
v_call: TRBV7-9
clone_size: .
j_call: TRBJ1-4
cdr3_nt: TGTGCCAGCAGAGACGGGACATTTCATGAAAAACTGTTTTTT
cdr3_aa: CASRDGTFHEKLFF

d_call: .
v_call: TRBV7-2
clone_size: .
j_call: TRBJ1-1
cdr3_nt: TGTGCCAGCAGCCGGTCCACACCGTCCGCGGGGGCTTTCTTT
cdr3_aa: CASSRSTPSAGAFF

d_call: TRBD1
v_call: TRBV4-1
clone_size: .
j_call: TRBJ2-7
cdr3_nt: TGCGCCAGCAGCCAGCTTACCGGGACAGGGGGCGACGAGCAGTACTTC
cdr3_aa: CASSQLTGTGGDEQYF

d_call: TRBD2
v_call: TRBV6-5
clone_size: .
j_call: TRBJ2-7
cdr3_nt: TGTGCCAGCACAAACCCGGGAGGGAGAGAGCAGTACTTC
cdr3_aa: CASTNPGGREQYF

d_call: .
v_call: TRBV5-1
clone_size: .
j_call: TRBJ2-5
cdr3_nt: TGCGCCAGCAGCCCGGGCCAAGAGACCCAGTACTTC
cdr3_aa: CASSPGQETQYF

d_call: TRBD2
v_call: TRBV7-9
clone_size: .
j_call: TRBJ2-1
cdr3_nt: TGTGCCAGCAGCTCCAGGACTAGCGGGAGAAACAATGAGCAGTTCTTC
cdr3_aa: CASSSRTSGRNNEQFF

d_call: TRBD2
v_call: TRBV10-3
clone_size: .
j_call: TRBJ2-7
cdr3_nt: TGTGCCATCAGTGACCAAAGCGGGGACTACGAGCAGTACTTC
cdr3_aa: CAISDQSGDYEQYF

d_call: .
v_call: TRBV11-2
clone_size: .
j_call: TRBJ2-3
cdr3_nt: TGTGCCAGCAGCCCCGGGTCAGCCACAGATACGCAGTATTTT
cdr3_aa: CASSPGSATDTQYF

d_call: .
v_call: TRBV5-5
clone_size: .
j_call: TRBJ1-2
cdr3_nt: TGTGCCAGCAGCTTCAGTACCTATGGCTACACCTTC
cdr3_aa: CASSFSTYGYTF

d_call: .
v_call: TRBV19
clone_size: .
j_call: TRBJ2-5
cdr3_nt: TGTGCCAGCCGTGCTGCGGGGCTTGAGACCCAGTACTTC
cdr3_aa: CASRAAGLETQYF

d_call: .
v_call: TRBV3-1/TRBV3-2
clone_size: .
j_call: TRBJ2-2
cdr3_nt: TGTGCCAGCAGCCCCAGGGGCACCGGGGAGCTGTTTTTT
cdr3_aa: CASSPRGTGELFF

d_call: .
v_call: TRBV4-2
clone_size: .
j_call: TRBJ2-7
cdr3_nt: TGTGCCAGCAGCCAAGAAAGGCCCCCTAGCCCCTTATATGAGCAGTACTTC
cdr3_aa: CASSQERPPSPLYEQYF

d_call: .
v_call: TRBV2
clone_size: .
j_call: TRBJ1-5
cdr3_nt: TGTGCCAGCAGTGTCGGGGGGGTACAGCCCCAGCATTTT
cdr3_aa: CASSVGGVQPQHF

d_call: .
v_call: TRBV5-1
clone_size: .
j_call: TRBJ2-1
cdr3_nt: TGCGCCAGCAGCTTAGGGACAATAACCTACAATGAGCAGTTCTTC
cdr3_aa: CASSLGTITYNEQFF

d_call: TRBD1
v_call: TRBV11-2
clone_size: .
j_call: TRBJ1-1
cdr3_nt: TGTGCCAGCAGCTCACAGGGGGGAACTGAAGCTTTCTTT
cdr3_aa: CASSSQGGTEAFF

d_call: TRBD1
v_call: TRBV28
clone_size: .
j_call: TRBJ1-5
cdr3_nt: TGTGCCAGCAGTCCACTCGGGACAGCTCGCAATCAGCCCCAGCATTTT
cdr3_aa: CASSPLGTARNQPQHF

d_call: TRBD2
v_call: TRBV7-3
clone_size: .
j_call: TRBJ2-7
cdr3_nt: TGTGCCAGCAGCCCCGCTAGCGGCTACGAGCAGTACTTC
cdr3_aa: CASSPASGYEQYF

d_call: .
v_call: TRBV2
clone_size: .
j_call: TRBJ1-4
cdr3_nt: TGTGCCAGCAGTGAAACGGATGAAAAACTGTTTTTT
cdr3_aa: CASSETDEKLFF

d_call: TRBD1
v_call: TRBV15
clone_size: .
j_call: TRBJ1-5
cdr3_nt: TGTGCCACCAGCAGAGGGTACACAGGGGGCGCTGGGCAGCCCCAGCATTTT
cdr3_aa: CATSRGYTGGAGQPQHF

d_call: .
v_call: TRBV18
clone_size: .
j_call: TRBJ1-2
cdr3_nt: TGTGCCAGCTCACTCGGGACTTATGGCTACACCTTC
cdr3_aa: CASSLGTYGYTF

d_call: .
v_call: TRBV5-1
clone_size: .
j_call: TRBJ1-6
cdr3_nt: TGCGCCAGCAGCTTGGACCTTCGTTTGCGGGAGAATAATTCACCCCTCCACTTT
cdr3_aa: CASSLDLRLRENNSPLHF

d_call: .
v_call: TRBV28
clone_size: .
j_call: TRBJ2-2
cdr3_nt: TGTGCCAGCAGTTTTAGGGGGACCACCGGGGAGCTGTTTTTT
cdr3_aa: CASSFRGTTGELFF

d_call: .
v_call: TRBV18
clone_size: .
j_call: TRBJ1-4
cdr3_nt: TGTGCCAGCTCCCCGTCGGGGTCGTGGGGTGAAAAACTGTTTTTT
cdr3_aa: CASSPSGSWGEKLFF

d_call: TRBD2
v_call: TRBV12-3/TRBV12-4
clone_size: .
j_call: TRBJ2-7
cdr3_nt: TGTGCCAGCAGCCTGACTAGCAGCTACGAGCAGTACTTC
cdr3_aa: CASSLTSSYEQYF

d_call: TRBD2
v_call: TRBV11-2
clone_size: .
j_call: TRBJ2-7
cdr3_nt: TGTGCCAGCAGCCCGCGGCGGGAGACCCTATTAGCGAACTACGAGCAGTACTTC
cdr3_aa: CASSPRRETLLANYEQYF

d_call: .
v_call: TRBV4-3
clone_size: .
j_call: TRBJ2-2
cdr3_nt: TGCGCCAGCAGCCAAGTTGCTGCGATTGGTATCCCCGGGGAGCTGTTTTTT
cdr3_aa: CASSQVAAIGIPGELFF